Each of the 25 T cell receptor beta chains below was sequenced from the same sample in a study of Graves' ophthalmopathy and Graves' hyperthyroidism. RNA transcripts provided the template for amplifying TCR beta CDR3 regions. HTBI primers served in a first-round RT-PCR, which a second-round multiplex PCR followed. TCRdb itself ran the multiplex PCR reads through MiXCR, one entry per CDR3 protein. The sample has almost 750,000 distinct CDR3 sequences, roughly two fifths seen once; the top ten hold 44%. The sequenced sample was peripheral blood. The receptor set was obtained from an adult man with Graves' ophthalmopathy.

This clonotype was found a few times. This chain connects TRBV20-1 to TRBJ2-5; 10 bases fit TRBD2. Looked up from germline, CDR1 is DFQATT and CDR2 is SNEGSKA (reference sequence). Trimming removed 2 bases from V and 5 bases from J; junction bases left unmatched: 11. This CDR3 region has 16 residues. The CDR3, as DNA: TGCAGTGCTAGAAGGAAGCGGGGGGGTGCTTGGGAGACCCAGTACTTC. Encoded protein: CSARRKRGGAWETQYF.

Turning to this clonotype: This sequence may be a read error, since a much larger clone differs from it by one base. The V call is TRBV20-1, the J call TRBJ1-6, with D tentatively TRBD1 (5 bases). Germline V CDR1 and CDR2: DFQATT, SNEGSKA (reference sequence). This CDR3 comprises 13 residues. CDR3: CSARSRDDSPLRF. DNA of the CDR3: TGCAGTGCTAGATCCAGGGACGATTCACCCCTCCGCTTT.

The chain carries TRBV7-9 and TRBJ2-6, with D possibly being TRBD1 or TRBD2 (5 bases each). The CDR3 has 16 residues. Germline assignment: CDR1 SEHNR and CDR2 FQNEAQ (reference sequence). V lost 6 bases and J 0 bases, leaving 12 bases between the germline ends. The CDR3 DNA reads as TGTGCCAGCAGTTTAATCGGGGCCTCTGGGGCCAACGTCCTGACTTTC. It codes for CASSLIGASGANVLTF.

The chain has TRBV20-1 and TRBJ2-7; 15 bases are shared with TRBD2. This CDR3 has 15 amino acids. The J segment lost 6 bases and the V segment lost 2 bases, leaving 5 bases of the junction unmatched. Germline CDR1 is DFQATT and CDR2 is SNEGSKA (reference sequence). This CDR3 reads CSARKPGLAGGEQYF. Here the CDR3 DNA reads TGCAGTGCTAGAAAACCGGGACTAGCGGGAGGCGAGCAGTACTTC.

This clonotype showed up just a few times. The rearrangement uses TRBV4-2 and TRBJ1-1; TRBD1 might be the D (6 bases). Germline V gene data show CDR1 as LGHNA and CDR2 as YNFKEQ. V lost 1 base, J lost 1 base, and 10 bases lay in between. The CDR3 is 15 residues long. CDR3 region: CASSQGTVANTEAFF. The CDR3 DNA sequence: TGTGCCAGCAGCCAAGGGACAGTAGCGAACACTGAAGCTTTCTTT.

Concerning this clonotype itself: The junction and the germline gene differ at one end; a read error may be behind it. The V and J genes are TRBV7-2 and TRBJ1-2; D is perhaps TRBD1 (5 bases). CDR1 and CDR2 from the germline V gene are SGHTA and FQGNSA. The CDR3 contains 17 residues. The CDR3 region has the DNA TGTGCCAGCAGCTTAGCGGGGTTGCGGACATCAAACTATGGCCACACCTTC. Translation: CASSLAGLRTSNYGHTF. The full variable domain, completed using reference TRBV7-2 and TRBJ1-2, is GAGVSQSPSNKVTEKGKDVELRCDPISGHTALYWYRQSLGQGLEFLIYFQGNSAPDKSGLPSDRFSAERTGGSVSTLTIQRTQQEDSAVYLCASSLAGLRTSNYGHTFGSGTRLTVV.

The chain uses TRBV11-2 and TRBJ2-5, with D unclear. Germline lookup yields CDR1 SGHAT and CDR2 FQNNGV. There are 12 residues in the CDR3. Trimming removed 6 bases at V and 1 base at J, with 6 bases between. CDR3 coding DNA: TGTGCCAGCAGGGCCTTCCAAGAGACCCAGTACTTC. Translated, it gives CASRAFQETQYF.

This clonotype was observed at least ten times. The chain has TRBV6-5 and TRBJ1-2; D not resolved. The V end lost 2 bases, the J end lost 2 bases, and 3 bases lay between the germline ends. CDR1 is MNHEY and CDR2 is SVGAGI in the germline V gene. The CDR3 is 12 residues long. The CDR3 DNA sequence: TGTGCCAGCAGTTACGGGAACTATGGCTACACCTTC. Protein product: CASSYGNYGYTF.

In this sample, this clonotype turned up many times. The chain couples TRBV29-1 to TRBJ2-7; 7 nucleotides align to TRBD2. V shed 5 bases, J shed 5 bases, and the junction held 6 bases outside the gene matches. The CDR3 is 12 residues long. Germline CDR1 SQVTM, CDR2 ANQGSEA. CDR3 sequence: CSVKSGNHEQYF. The CDR3 nucleotides are TGCAGCGTTAAAAGCGGGAACCACGAGCAGTACTTC.

This clonotype was counted at least ten times. The chain is built from TRBV10-2 and TRBJ1-4, with TRBD1 matching 8 bases. The CDR3 runs to 12 residues. With 2 bases clipped from V and 10 bases from J, the junction kept 0 bases outside the gene matches. Per germline, CDR1 WSHSY and CDR2 SAAADI. The CDR3 reads CASSEDRGKLFF. CDR3 in DNA: TGCGCCAGCAGTGAGGACAGGGGAAAACTGTTTTTT.

Details on this clonotype: It may be a read error: a sequence one base away is much more abundant. The genes are TRBV2 and TRBJ1-4, with no clear D. Germline CDR1 reads SNHLY; CDR2 reads FYNNEI. CDR3 length: 15 amino acids. CDR3 bases: TGTGCCAGCAGGACCTCGGAGGCAACTAATGATAAACTGTTTTTT. This codes for CASRTSEATNDKLFF.

This clonotype showed up many times. V is TRBV6-6 and J is TRBJ2-7; D ambiguous. CDR1 and CDR2 from the germline V gene are MNHNY and SVGAGI (reference sequence). Trimming cost V 0 bases and J 2 bases, with 2 bases left between them. The CDR3 is 12 amino acids. CDR3 in DNA: TGTGCCAGCAGTTACTCGGCCTACGAGCAGTACTTC. This sequence encodes CASSYSAYEQYF.

This clonotype was counted between two and nine times. V usage is TRBV5-1 and J usage is TRBJ2-5; either TRBD1 or TRBD2 may supply D (5 bases each). The V and J ends lost 4 bases and 7 bases respectively, with 11 bases between them. The length of the CDR3 is 12 residues. CDR1 SGHRS and CDR2 YFSETQ come from the germline V gene. For the CDR3, the DNA is TGCGCCAGCAGCCCACTAGGGGCGACCCAGTACTTC. Protein product: CASSPLGATQYF.

In this sample, this clonotype turned up many times. V is TRBV7-9 and J is TRBJ1-5; D unresolved. This CDR3 has 13 residues. CDR1 is SEHNR and CDR2 is FQNEAQ in the germline V gene (reference sequence). V lost 5 bases, J lost 3 bases, and 8 bases lay in between. CDR3 nucleotide sequence: TGTGCCAGCAGCCCGCGGGACAATCAGCCCCAGCATTTT. It codes for CASSPRDNQPQHF.

This clonotype was recorded only once. The gene calls are TRBV25-1 and TRBJ2-2; D remains unclear. V lost 5 bases, J lost 8 bases, and 12 bases lay in between. This CDR3 region has 13 residues. Germline V gene data show CDR1 as MGHDK and CDR2 as SYGVNS. The CDR3 is CASSFSARGELFF. The CDR3 bases are TGTGCCAGCAGTTTCTCAGCACGTGGGGAGCTGTTTTTT.

The rearrangement links TRBV5-1 to TRBJ1-3; no firm D call. Trimming shortened V by 1 base and J by 4 bases, and 9 bases separated the two germline ends. The CDR3 is 14 residues long. From germline, CDR1 is SGHRS and CDR2 YFSETQ. The CDR3 sequence is CASSLMAEGNTIYF. The CDR3 DNA follows: TGCGCCAGCAGCTTGATGGCAGAAGGAAACACCATATATTTT. The full variable domain, rest sourced from reference TRBV5-1 and TRBJ1-3, is KAGVTQTPRYLIKTRGQQVTLSCSPISGHRSVSWYQQTPGQGLQFLFEYFSETQRNKGNFPGRFSGRQFSNSRSEMNVSTLELGDSALYLCASSLMAEGNTIYFGEGSWLTVV.

This chain links TRBV7-9 with TRBJ2-7, with 9 bases matching TRBD2. This CDR3 is 15 amino acids long. V lost 5 bases, J lost 2 bases, and 7 bases stayed unmatched. Per the germline V gene, CDR1 is SEHNR and CDR2 is FQNEAQ (reference sequence). CDR3 in DNA: TGTGCCAGCAGCCAGGCAGCGGGAGGCACCTACGAGCAGTACTTC. As protein: CASSQAAGGTYEQYF.

The chain is built from TRBV11-1 and TRBJ2-2; the match to TRBD2 covers 10 bases. CDR3 length: 14 amino acids. From germline, CDR1 is SGHAT and CDR2 FQDESV (reference sequence). V trimming: 3 bases; J trimming: 9 bases; junction bases outside the gene matches: 4. CDR3 DNA: TGTGCCAGCAGCTTCGGGACTAGCGTGAGGGAGCTGTTTTTT. Translating it yields CASSFGTSVRELFF.

Only a few counts were recorded for this clonotype. It may be a read error: a sequence one base away is much more abundant. The V gene is TRBV24-1, the J gene TRBJ1-2; a weak D match, TRBD1 (6 bases). Germline V gene lookup returns CDR1 KGHDR and CDR2 SFDVKD. The length of the CDR3 is 16 residues. CDR3 DNA sequence: TGTGCCGCCAGTGACGTTGGGCCGGGGGGCAACTATGGCTACACCTTC. Translation gives CAASDVGPGGNYGYTF.

This clonotype appeared once. The CDR3 does not close with the conserved phenylalanine or tryptophan, likely indicating a read error. J is TRBJ2-7 and V is TRBV25-1; TRBD2 agrees at 7 bases. Germline V gene data show CDR1 as MGHDK and CDR2 as SYGVNS. The CDR3 extends over 17 amino acids. In DNA form, the CDR3 reads TGTGCCAGCAGCCCACCCCCTAGGGCTAGCGGCTCCAACGAGCAGTACTTA. Protein product: CASSPPPRASGSNEQYL.

This clonotype has a count of ten or more. The chain links TRBV10-3 to TRBJ2-5, with 7 bases identical to TRBD1. The CDR3 is made up of 14 amino acids. Germline trimming cut 8 bases from V and 1 base from J; bases unmatched to any gene: 7. Germline V gene sequence: CDR1 ENHRY, CDR2 SYGVKD. In DNA form, the CDR3 reads TGTGCCATCGGAAACAGGGGCCTCCAAGAGACCCAGTACTTC. This gives the protein CAIGNRGLQETQYF.

This clonotype was recorded at least ten times. The V and J genes are TRBV20-1 and TRBJ2-7, with a weak D call TRBD1 (6 bases). Germline V gene lookup returns CDR1 DFQATT and CDR2 SNEGSKA (reference sequence). With 5 bases removed from V and 4 bases from J, the gap between germline ends came to 12 bases. The CDR3 extends over 12 amino acids. Written as DNA, the CDR3 is TGCAGTGCTTTGGACAGATTTTACGAGCAGTACTTC. This translates into CSALDRFYEQYF.

In its sample, this clonotype was seen many times. This chain links TRBV7-8 with TRBJ2-7; 9 bases agree with TRBD2. J was trimmed by 6 bases and V by 1 base; bases with no gene match: 4. Germline V gene data show CDR1 as SGHVS and CDR2 as FQNEAQ. This CDR3 contains 14 residues. The CDR3 DNA sequence: TGTGCCAGCAGCTTAGACCTAGCGGGAAGCGAGCAGTACTTC. It translates to CASSLDLAGSEQYF. The variable domain in full, with the rest retrieved from reference TRBV7-8 and TRBJ2-7, is GAGVSQSPRYKVAKRGQDVALRCDPISGHVSLFWYQQALGQGPEFLTYFQNEAQLDKSGLPSDRFFAERPEGSVSTLKIQRTQQEDSAVYLCASSLDLAGSEQYFGPGTRLTVT.

The chain has TRBV2 and TRBJ1-2, with no clear D. Germline V gene lookup returns CDR1 SNHLY and CDR2 FYNNEI. The CDR3 covers 15 residues. Trimming cost V 4 bases and J 6 bases, with 18 bases left between them. The CDR3 DNA reads TGTGCCAGCAGTGTGATGGACGGCACCGGGGATGGCTACACCTTC. This sequence encodes CASSVMDGTGDGYTF.

The chain uses TRBV9 and TRBJ1-2; D is possibly TRBD1 (5 bases). V was cut by 4 bases and J by 3 bases, with 22 bases left in between. Germline CDR1 and CDR2: SGDLS and YYNGEE. The CDR3 totals 17 residues. For the CDR3, the DNA is TGTGCCAGCAGCCCAACCCAGGGAGTCGGCGCACACTATGGCTACACCTTC. This translates into CASSPTQGVGAHYGYTF.